Listed below are T cell receptor beta chains from one sample, sequenced in a study of T cell repertoires in cytomegalovirus infection. TCRdb reanalysed the reads using MiXCR and keeps one entry per CDR3 protein. The table shows under 300,000 distinct CDR3 sequences, with 22% occurring only once. Their recognized antigens are unknown. The input for sequencing was cultured PBMCs, taken from culture after CMV antigen stimulation. These receptors all stem from a human donor in good health (CMV status not recorded). Some clones in this sample may be carry-over from other donors' samples. CDR3s include the opening cysteine and the closing phenylalanine or tryptophan. Fields, in order: J gene, D gene, V gene, clone size, CDR3 protein, CDR3 DNA. A D gene is named only where the DNA matches it firmly. Clone sizes are given selectively: once, few, many, or a class where the clone is expanded.

J gene: TRBJ2-2
D gene: NA
V gene: TRBV15
clone size: NA
CDR3 protein: CATSRDGGSGELFF
CDR3 DNA: TGTGCCACCAGCAGAGACGGGGGCTCCGGGGAGCTGTTTTTT

J gene: TRBJ2-7
D gene: NA
V gene: TRBV4-3
clone size: NA
CDR3 protein: CASSQVTGASYEQYF
CDR3 DNA: TGCGCCAGCAGCCAAGTGACGGGAGCCTCCTACGAGCAGTACTTC

J gene: TRBJ2-3
D gene: NA
V gene: TRBV7-2
clone size: NA
CDR3 protein: CASSTQRALRTDTQYF
CDR3 DNA: TGTGCCAGCAGCACCCAGCGGGCCCTCCGCACAGATACGCAGTATTTT

J gene: TRBJ2-1
D gene: NA
V gene: TRBV27
clone size: many
CDR3 protein: CASSTLDTLGNEQFF
CDR3 DNA: TGTGCCAGCAGTACCCTCGACACCTTAGGGAATGAGCAGTTCTTC

J gene: TRBJ2-1
D gene: TRBD2
V gene: TRBV7-9
clone size: few
CDR3 protein: CASSLMSGRSNEQFF
CDR3 DNA: TGTGCCAGCAGCCTCATGAGCGGGAGGAGTAATGAGCAGTTCTTC

J gene: TRBJ2-7
D gene: TRBD2
V gene: TRBV28
clone size: NA
CDR3 protein: CASSLPPISGRTYEQYF
CDR3 DNA: TGTGCCAGCAGCCTCCCCCCTATTAGCGGGAGGACCTACGAGCAGTACTTC

J gene: TRBJ2-7
D gene: NA
V gene: TRBV2
clone size: NA
CDR3 protein: CASTTNYEQYF
CDR3 DNA: TGTGCCAGCACTACAAACTACGAGCAGTACTTC

J gene: TRBJ2-3
D gene: NA
V gene: TRBV12-3/TRBV12-4
clone size: many
CDR3 protein: CASSLRDTDTQYF
CDR3 DNA: TGTGCCAGCAGTTTAAGGGACACAGATACGCAGTATTTT

J gene: TRBJ2-1
D gene: TRBD2
V gene: TRBV28
clone size: NA
CDR3 protein: CAINPGLAGDNEQFF
CDR3 DNA: TGTGCCATTAATCCGGGACTAGCGGGGGACAATGAGCAGTTCTTC

J gene: TRBJ1-3
D gene: TRBD1
V gene: TRBV6-5
clone size: few
CDR3 protein: CASSYSTGTGDGNTIYF
CDR3 DNA: TGTGCCAGCAGTTACTCAACCGGGACAGGGGATGGAAACACCATATATTTT

J gene: TRBJ2-5
D gene: NA
V gene: TRBV7-2
clone size: NA
CDR3 protein: CASSLAGTGHQYF
CDR3 DNA: TGTGCCAGCAGCTTAGCGGGAACAGGGCACCAGTACTTC

J gene: TRBJ2-2
D gene: NA
V gene: TRBV7-9
clone size: NA
CDR3 protein: CASSSDPDTGELFF
CDR3 DNA: TGTGCCAGCAGCTCCGACCCGGACACCGGGGAGCTGTTTTTT

J gene: TRBJ2-3
D gene: TRBD2
V gene: TRBV7-2
clone size: many
CDR3 protein: CASSSRTSGSRHTQYF
CDR3 DNA: TGTGCCAGCAGCTCCCGGACTAGCGGGAGTAGACATACGCAGTATTTT

J gene: TRBJ1-1
D gene: NA
V gene: TRBV12-5
clone size: NA
CDR3 protein: CASGDSRSREVNTEAFF
CDR3 DNA: TGTGCTAGTGGGGACTCGAGGTCCCGAGAGGTGAACACTGAAGCTTTCTTT

J gene: TRBJ1-4
D gene: NA
V gene: TRBV6-5
clone size: many
CDR3 protein: CASSYQGFRGNEKLFF
CDR3 DNA: TGTGCCAGCAGTTATCAGGGATTCAGGGGTAATGAAAAACTGTTTTTT

J gene: TRBJ2-3
D gene: NA
V gene: TRBV12-3/TRBV12-4
clone size: few
CDR3 protein: CASTLGDTDTQYF
CDR3 DNA: TGTGCCAGCACCCTGGGGGACACAGATACGCAGTATTTT

J gene: TRBJ2-5
D gene: TRBD2
V gene: TRBV7-2
clone size: many
CDR3 protein: CASTLRGGGRAGETQYF
CDR3 DNA: TGTGCCAGCACCCTTAGGGGGGGCGGGAGGGCCGGGGAGACCCAGTACTTC

J gene: TRBJ2-1
D gene: TRBD2
V gene: TRBV11-3
clone size: many
CDR3 protein: CASSDRTSGHNEQFF
CDR3 DNA: TGTGCCAGCAGCGATCGGACTAGCGGACACAATGAGCAGTTCTTC

J gene: TRBJ2-5
D gene: TRBD2
V gene: TRBV7-2
clone size: many
CDR3 protein: CASSLVPAGGPETQYF
CDR3 DNA: TGTGCCAGCAGCTTAGTCCCAGCGGGAGGGCCAGAGACCCAGTACTTC

J gene: TRBJ2-5
D gene: NA
V gene: TRBV4-2
clone size: NA
CDR3 protein: CASGLQGQETQYF
CDR3 DNA: TGTGCCAGCGGCCTACAGGGCCAAGAGACCCAGTACTTC

J gene: TRBJ2-4
D gene: NA
V gene: TRBV12-3/TRBV12-4
clone size: few
CDR3 protein: CASSSQIGMGKNIQYF
CDR3 DNA: TGTGCCAGCAGTTCCCAGATCGGAATGGGAAAAAACATTCAGTACTTC

J gene: TRBJ2-2
D gene: TRBD1
V gene: TRBV19
clone size: NA
CDR3 protein: CASSWGQGNTGELFF
CDR3 DNA: TGTGCCAGTAGCTGGGGACAGGGTAACACCGGGGAGCTGTTTTTT

J gene: TRBJ2-7
D gene: NA
V gene: TRBV28
clone size: NA
CDR3 protein: CASRTTWGEQYF
CDR3 DNA: TGTGCCAGTAGGACGACTTGGGGCGAGCAGTACTTC

J gene: TRBJ2-1
D gene: TRBD2
V gene: TRBV20-1
clone size: NA
CDR3 protein: CSAHSGGTNEQFF
CDR3 DNA: TGCAGTGCGCATAGCGGGGGGACAAATGAGCAGTTCTTC

J gene: TRBJ2-3
D gene: TRBD2
V gene: TRBV7-2
clone size: many
CDR3 protein: CASSSRAGGRNRDTQYF
CDR3 DNA: TGTGCCAGCAGCTCCCGGGCGGGAGGGCGAAATAGAGATACGCAGTATTTT

J gene: TRBJ2-7
D gene: NA
V gene: TRBV10-3
clone size: NA
CDR3 protein: CALSGETIGSEQYF
CDR3 DNA: TGTGCCCTCAGTGGTGAGACTATAGGCAGCGAGCAGTACTTC

J gene: TRBJ2-5
D gene: NA
V gene: TRBV18
clone size: NA
CDR3 protein: CASSPQGVVKTQYF
CDR3 DNA: TGTGCCAGCTCACCACAGGGGGTAGTGAAGACCCAGTACTTC

J gene: TRBJ2-5
D gene: TRBD2
V gene: TRBV27
clone size: few
CDR3 protein: CASSWGGRQETQYF
CDR3 DNA: TGTGCCAGCAGTTGGGGGGGTAGGCAAGAGACCCAGTACTTC

J gene: TRBJ2-4
D gene: TRBD2
V gene: TRBV7-2
clone size: few
CDR3 protein: CASSLGGLAGPKNIQYF
CDR3 DNA: TGTGCCAGCAGCTTAGGAGGGCTAGCGGGACCCAAAAACATTCAGTACTTC